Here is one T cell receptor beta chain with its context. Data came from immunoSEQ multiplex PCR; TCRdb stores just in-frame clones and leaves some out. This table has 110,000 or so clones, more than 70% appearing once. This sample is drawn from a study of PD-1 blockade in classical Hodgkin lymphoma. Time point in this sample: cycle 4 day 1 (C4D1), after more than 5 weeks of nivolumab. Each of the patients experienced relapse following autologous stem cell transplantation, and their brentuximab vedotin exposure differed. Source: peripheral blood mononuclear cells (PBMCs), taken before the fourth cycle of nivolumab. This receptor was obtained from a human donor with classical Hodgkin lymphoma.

CDR3 sequence reads: CASSLEGSGRGEKLFF. Here the CDR3 DNA reads TGTGCCAGCAGCTTAGAAGGTTCAGGGCGGGGTGAAAAACTGTTTTTT. This chain links TRBV7-6 with TRBJ1-4; weak D call: TRBD1 (5 bases). Trimming pared 1 base from V and 7 bases from J, leaving 16 bases between. The length of the CDR3 is 16 residues. Germline lookup yields CDR1 SGHVS and CDR2 FNYEAQ.